Here is one TCR beta chain with its context. This clonotype was observed a few times. Which antigen it targets is not known. No per-base quality is available; no much larger clone lies one base away. The TCR beta CDR3 regions were amplified from RNA transcripts. A first-round RT-PCR of the TCR CDR3 used the HTBI primer set with the Qiagen OneStep RT-PCR kit. The libraries were constructed in a second round of multiplex PCR and then size-selected and purified. Paired-end sequencing of the libraries was performed with 100 bp reads on an Illumina HiSeq2000. Under the source paper's analysis protocol: SOAPnuke was used to process the raw data, with reads discarded if the reads contained adapters or uncalled bases, had a mean Phred below 15, or lacked an exact constant-primer or identifier match. COPE v1.2.5 was used to merge high-quality paired reads, and clonotypes were defined as unique nucleotide sequences. Clonotypes were aligned to IMGT TRBV, TRBD and TRBJ reference segments using MiTCR v1.1. Only V-J combinations with frequency above 0.0001, covering 99.2% of repertoires, were analysed. A TCS score was defined as the ratio of F50 (clonal expansion) to E x V (chaos), with BLOSUM62-based TCRdist applied between CDR3 peptides within each V-J. Welch's t-statistics and random forest reduced approximately 520 V-J features to under 15, which were used in a naive Bayes classifier (R e1071). TCRdb itself trimmed the public reads at Q25 with fastp, ran MiXCR and retained productive beta chains. Rows matching on CDR3 protein sequence are summarized as one entry with the most common DNA and genes. None of the V and J calls come from the authors' own analysis; TCRdb made them. For this sample there are almost 500,000 distinct CDR3 sequences; 20% to 25% appear just once. The top ten clones comprise about 53% of the sample.

Ophthalmopathy patients had moderately to severely active disease, with a Clinical Activity Score of 3 or more, a NOSPECS grade of 4 or more, and a disease duration of less than 3 months. Patients with uncontrolled infections, other autoimmune diseases, pregnancy or lactation were excluded. Diagnoses were established on the basis of clinical symptoms, serum thyroxine and TRAb, thyroid ultrasound, and orbital computed tomography. PBMCs were separated from roughly 10 ml of fresh peripheral blood using Ficoll-Paque density gradient centrifugation. Trizol reagent was used to extract total RNA, and RNA quality was then checked on an Agilent 2100 Bioanalyzer. CDR3 length: 15 amino acids, cysteine to phenylalanine. Here the CDR3 DNA is all that survives: 45 bases in frame from base 1. The V end loses 5 bases and the J end loses 0 bases, and a stretch of 11 bases separates them. CDR1 MNHNS and CDR2 SASEGT were looked up in the germline V gene.

This specimen comes from a study of T cells in Graves' hyperthyroidism and ophthalmopathy (dated by TCRdb to between 2017 and 2020). General notes on the study: Peripheral blood was collected at initial diagnosis, before any treatment. To identify distinguishing TCR V-J signatures, a discovery cohort of around 98 patients was used, comprising some 45 with Graves' ophthalmopathy and around 57 with stable Graves' hyperthyroidism. Prospective prediction of ophthalmopathy was tested in an independent validation cohort of about 19 hyperthyroidism patients and around 16 patients who later progressed to ophthalmopathy. The 95 to 100 discovery patients were randomly divided into training and test sets at a 7:3 ratio. Thyroid tissue and blood T-cell repertoires from more than 5 Graves' hyperthyroidism patients were also compared in the study. After blood sampling, hyperthyroidism patients were treated with methimazole at a starting dose of 30 mg daily, and ophthalmopathy patients were treated with high-dose intravenous methylprednisolone. According to the paper, TCR Vbeta CDR3 sequencing was carried out on over 130 peripheral blood samples, which came from approximately 43 ophthalmopathy, 75 to 80 hyperthyroidism and about 17 progressor patients.

The paper as a whole reports these results and caveats: Ophthalmopathy was separated from stable hyperthyroidism by a 13 V-J signature model, with approximately 86% sensitivity and 81% to 82% specificity obtained in cross-validation and 80%/75% obtained in testing. No statistical method was used to fix the sample size in advance, and group allocation was not hidden from the investigators. In validation, the model predicted progression to ophthalmopathy a median of 6.5 months before onset, with approximately 68% sensitivity and roughly 72% specificity. Most expanded thyroid clonotypes (frequency above 0.001) were also found in blood, which suggests that blood repertoires may mirror thyroid immune responses.

The clonotype comes from a woman aged 70 to 79 with Graves' ophthalmopathy. Rearrangement joined TRBV6-1 to TRBJ2-1; the D gene cannot be named for sure. What was sequenced was blood. The CDR3 protein sequence reads: CASSPYLSSYNEQFF. DNA sequence: TGTGCCAGCAGTCCATACTTGAGCTCCTACAATGAGCAGTTCTTC.